A selection of T cell receptor beta chains follows, all from one sample in a study of T cell responses to AZD1222 COVID-19 vaccine. Sequencing used immunoSEQ multiplex PCR; TCRdb keeps in-frame clones, though not all of them. The table records 100,000 to 150,000 clones, about 90% of them present only once. The sample here was peripheral blood, taken on day 0 of AZD1222 vaccination. These receptors came from an adult in good health. Both conserved end residues are part of each CDR3. A D gene is named only where the DNA matches it firmly. Clone size is not always given. Where it is, it says once, few, many or a class for expanded clones.

j_call,v_call,clone_size,d_call,cdr3_aa,cdr3_nt
TRBJ2-2,TRBV19,-,-,CASSIRENTGELFF,TGTGCCAGTAGTATAAGGGAAAACACCGGGGAGCTGTTTTTT
TRBJ1-2,TRBV3-1/TRBV3-2,-,-,CASSQYSGARGYTF,TGTGCCAGCAGCCAATACAGCGGGGCGCGGGGCTACACCTTC
TRBJ2-7,TRBV6-2/TRBV6-3,-,-,CASSFNGRLSSYEQYF,TGTGCCAGCAGCTTTAACGGACGGTTGAGCTCCTACGAGCAGTACTTC
TRBJ2-2,TRBV7-8,-,TRBD1,CASSLYGQGGTNTGELFF,TGTGCCAGCAGCTTATATGGACAGGGGGGTACGAACACCGGGGAGCTGTTTTTT
TRBJ2-2,TRBV5-4,-,-,CASSFDRGELFF,TGTGCCAGCAGCTTTGACCGCGGGGAGCTGTTTTTT
TRBJ1-1,TRBV9,-,-,CASSGDGASTEAFF,TGTGCCAGCAGCGGAGACGGAGCGTCCACTGAAGCTTTCTTT
TRBJ2-2,TRBV7-9,-,-,CASSLVGDTGELFF,TGTGCCAGCAGCTTAGTTGGAGACACCGGGGAGCTGTTTTTT
TRBJ1-5,TRBV3-1/TRBV3-2,-,TRBD1,CASSQGQGTNQPQHF,TGTGCCAGCAGCCAGGGACAGGGAACAAATCAGCCCCAGCATTTT
TRBJ1-1,TRBV30,-,-,CAWRPNTEAFF,TGTGCCTGGAGACCGAACACTGAAGCTTTCTTT
TRBJ2-6,TRBV7-9,-,-,CASSFENRHLSGANVLTF,TGTGCCAGCAGCTTCGAAAACAGGCACCTCTCTGGGGCCAACGTCCTGACTTTC
TRBJ2-7,TRBV7-2,few,-,CASSFRGAGGVREQYF,TGTGCCAGCAGCTTCCGCGGGGCTGGAGGGGTTCGCGAGCAGTACTTC
TRBJ2-7,TRBV4-1,-,-,CASSQDGRVGEQYF,TGCGCCAGCAGCCAAGATGGGAGAGTCGGCGAGCAGTACTTC
TRBJ1-5,TRBV28,-,TRBD1,CASSARTGINQPQHF,TGTGCCAGCAGTGCCAGGACAGGGATCAATCAGCCCCAGCATTTT
TRBJ2-3,TRBV24-1,-,-,CATSGGVADTQYF,TGTGCCACCAGTGGGGGGGTGGCAGATACGCAGTATTTT
TRBJ2-2,TRBV19,-,-,CASSIPTGANTGELFF,TGTGCCAGTAGTATCCCCACGGGGGCCAACACCGGGGAGCTGTTTTTT
TRBJ1-1,TRBV27,-,TRBD1,CASTKGDRDLTEAFF,TGTGCCAGCACCAAAGGGGACAGGGATCTCACTGAAGCTTTCTTT
TRBJ1-5,TRBV6-6,-,-,CASSPDHQPQHF,TGTGCCAGCAGTCCGGACCATCAGCCCCAGCATTTT
TRBJ2-7,TRBV5-6,-,-,CASSLALRPIQTYEQYF,TGTGCCAGCAGCTTGGCCCTACGGCCAATTCAGACCTACGAGCAGTACTTC
TRBJ1-2,TRBV18,-,TRBD1,CASSLGQDYGYTF,TGTGCCAGCTCACTCGGACAGGACTATGGCTACACCTTC
TRBJ1-1,TRBV28,-,-,CASRGQIWNTEAFF,TGTGCCAGCAGGGGCCAGATATGGAACACTGAAGCTTTCTTT
TRBJ1-4,TRBV7-9,few,-,CASSLAEGTTTNEKLFF,TGTGCCAGCAGCTTAGCGGAGGGGACAACAACTAATGAAAAACTGTTTTTT
TRBJ2-3,TRBV7-8,-,TRBD2,CASSLARTSGGTDTQYF,TGTGCCAGCAGCTTAGCTCGGACTAGCGGGGGCACAGATACGCAGTATTTT
TRBJ2-1,TRBV5-1,-,TRBD2,CASSPGLAGGAEQFF,TGCGCCAGCAGCCCGGGACTAGCGGGGGGTGCTGAGCAGTTCTTC
TRBJ2-5,TRBV9,-,TRBD1,CASSAGGTGGETQYF,TGTGCCAGCAGCGCTGGTGGGACAGGGGGAGAGACCCAGTACTTC
TRBJ1-6,TRBV27,-,-,CASSVSRDAHSPLHF,TGTGCCAGCAGTGTATCTCGGGACGCCCACTCACCCCTCCACTTT
TRBJ2-1,TRBV5-1,-,-,CASTPTTPRNEQFF,TGCGCCAGCACCCCAACAACGCCTAGGAATGAGCAGTTCTTC
TRBJ2-3,TRBV5-1,-,-,CASSPSGTTTDTQYF,TGCGCCAGCAGCCCCTCAGGGACAACCACAGATACGCAGTATTTT
TRBJ2-2,TRBV15,-,TRBD2,CATRRSVGVAGVNTGELFF,TGTGCCACCCGGCGATCCGTCGGGGTAGCGGGAGTGAACACCGGGGAGCTGTTTTTT